This T cell receptor (beta chain) was identified in a study of cytomegalovirus exposure and HLA in healthy donors. The study's findings and limits: Common viral pathogens (according to a later analysis) appeared linked to several of the most significant clusters.

A note on this clone: Its antigen remains unknown.

PCR used 60 Vbeta primers and 13 Jbeta primers. Profiling relied on immunoSEQ multiplex PCR, and the TCRdb table lists in-frame clones only, not all of them. The table for this sample gives about 110,000 clones. Trimming removed 2 bases from V and 6 bases from J; junction bases left unmatched: 6. The CDR3 has 13 amino acids. The germline CDR1 and CDR2 sequences are SQVTM and ANQGSEA. The TCR comes from a man aged 30 to 45 in good health and CMV-seronegative. The V gene is TRBV29-1, the J gene TRBJ2-7; 8 bases are shared with TRBD2. Sequences were obtained from PBMCs. The CDR3 loop is CSVETSGGVEQYF. In DNA, the CDR3 is TGCAGCGTTGAAACCAGCGGGGGTGTCGAGCAGTACTTC.